This T cell receptor (beta chain) was identified during a study of cytomegalovirus exposure and HLA in healthy donors. The V segment lost 0 bases and the J segment 7 bases; nucleotides outside the gene matches: 8. Looked up from germline, CDR1 is LGHNA and CDR2 is YNFKEQ. This CDR3 is built from 16 residues. PCR used 60 Vbeta primers and 13 Jbeta primers. The method was immunoSEQ multiplex PCR; TCRdb's version includes in-frame clones alone and lacks a portion of them. The repertoire includes 170,000 or so clones, about 81% of them detected once, and approximately 2% sits in the top ten. The TCR sequence derives from a woman in her twenties or thirties in good health and CMV-seronegative. What was sequenced was PBMCs. The chain recombines TRBV4-2 with TRBJ1-4; TRBD1 aligns across 7 bases. The CDR3 sequence is CASSQDLKGASEKLFF. As DNA, the CDR3 is TGTGCCAGCAGCCAAGATCTAAAGGGGGCTTCTGAAAAACTGTTTTTT.